The 28 T cell receptor beta chains listed next were all sequenced from one sample in a study of T-cell memory formation after mild COVID-19. MiXCR, applied by TCRdb to the 5' RACE reads, yields one record per CDR3 protein. Altogether fewer than 200,000 distinct CDR3 sequences are present, 10% to 15% being singletons, with the ten largest covering approximately 3.3%. The sample consisted of PBMCs or a T cell subset sorted from them (not recorded which). The receptors derive from a man younger than 35 who had mild COVID-19 (a few samples of this study predate the infection). Cell type and time point are not known.

The V and J genes are TRBV12-3 or TRBV12-4 and TRBJ1-1; TRBD1 agrees at 7 bases. With V trimmed by 4 bases and J by 3 bases, 5 bases remained unmatched. The CDR3 runs 14 residues. CDR3 sequence: CASSYQGGHTEAFF. The CDR3 nucleotides are TGTGCCAGCAGTTACCAGGGGGGTCACACTGAAGCTTTCTTT.

This sequence joins TRBV5-1 and TRBJ2-3; perhaps TRBD1 as D (6 bases). The germline V and J ends were trimmed by 5 bases and 2 bases, with 9 bases remaining between them. This CDR3 is 13 amino acids long. Germline V gene sequence: CDR1 SGHRS, CDR2 YFSETQ. CDR3 coding DNA: TGCGCCAGCAGGGCAGGGGACACAGATACGCAGTATTTT. This codes for CASRAGDTDTQYF.

The chain couples TRBV7-2 to TRBJ2-1; 7 positions agree with TRBD2. Germline trimming cut 5 bases from V and 5 bases from J; bases unmatched to any gene: 12. Per germline, CDR1 SGHTA and CDR2 FQGNSA. The CDR3 sequence is 16 residues long. CDR3 nucleotide sequence: TGTGCCAGCAGCGTTAGCGGGTCCCTCCCCAACAATGAGCAGTTCTTC. This gives the protein CASSVSGSLPNNEQFF.

This clonotype was seen a handful of times. This CDR3 is CASRPYGAGGEAFF. Written as DNA, the CDR3 is TGTGCCAGCAGACCTTACGGGGCTGGGGGAGAAGCTTTCTTT. J is TRBJ1-1 and V is TRBV6-6; D might be TRBD1 (5 bases). Between the trimmed V and J ends, which lost 6 bases and 8 bases, there was a span of 19 bases. This CDR3 contains 14 residues. In germline, CDR1 is MNHNY, CDR2 SVGAGI (reference sequence).

The chain joins TRBV7-8 to TRBJ2-7; the match to TRBD1 covers 7 bases. The CDR3 totals 14 residues. V lost 6 bases and J lost 6; bases outside the gene matches: 11. The germline V gene has CDR1 SGHVS and CDR2 FQNEAQ. CDR3 sequence: CASSRYETGTEQYV. The CDR3 bases are TGTGCCAGCAGTAGATACGAGACAGGGACCGAGCAGTACGTC.

This clonotype showed up just a few times. J is TRBJ2-2 and V is TRBV7-2; D gene unclear. V was clipped by 3 bases and J by 1 base, with 9 bases between them. The CDR3 consists of 15 residues. Germline V gene data show CDR1 as SGHTA and CDR2 as FQGNSA. The CDR3 coding sequence is TGTGCCAGCAGCTTTTGGTCAATGAACACCGGGGAGCTGTTTTTT. It yields the protein CASSFWSMNTGELFF.

This clonotype was seen a few times. The rearrangement links TRBV5-1 to TRBJ2-5; D ambiguous. The germline CDR1 and CDR2 sequences are SGHRS and YFSETQ. Trimming stripped 4 bases from V and 3 bases from J, with 4 bases between. The length of the CDR3 is 11 residues. The CDR3 coding sequence is TGCGCCAGCAGCGGCGAAGAGACCCAGTACTTC. Protein: CASSGEETQYF.

The chain combines TRBV12-3 or TRBV12-4 with TRBJ1-5; TRBD1 agrees at 8 bases. CDR3 length equals 14 residues. The trim removed 9 bases at V and 2 bases at J, leaving 6 bases unmatched. The CDR3 DNA is TGTGCCAGTCAGGGGGCAGGGCGCAATCAGCCCCAGCATTTT. It is translated as CASQGAGRNQPQHF.

This clonotype has just a few counts. The V gene is TRBV20-1, the J gene TRBJ2-2, with TRBD2 matching over 11 bases. The germline V gene encodes CDR1 DFQATT and CDR2 SNEGSKA (reference sequence). The trim removed 1 base at V and 0 bases at J, leaving 10 bases unmatched. The CDR3 runs to 19 residues. CDR3 amino acids: CSARGLAGKITANTGELFF. CDR3 bases: TGCAGTGCTAGAGGACTAGCGGGGAAAATTACTGCGAACACCGGGGAGCTGTTTTTT.

This clonotype was observed many times. CDR3 sequence reads: CASSLGSTDTQYF. CDR3 bases: TGTGCCAGCAGTTTAGGCAGCACAGATACGCAGTATTTT. The gene calls are TRBV12-3 or TRBV12-4 and TRBJ2-3, with unresolved D. The length of the CDR3 is 13 residues. V lost 1 base and J 0 bases, leaving 2 bases between the germline ends.

The CDR3 is CAWSEQGAGGYTF. CDR3 DNA: TGTGCCTGGAGTGAACAGGGGGCAGGTGGCTACACCTTC. The chain carries TRBV30 and TRBJ1-2; 9 bases are a match to TRBD1. This CDR3 has 13 residues. CDR1 is GTSNPN, CDR2 SVGIG, per germline (reference sequence). V lost 1 base, J lost 7 bases, and 4 bases stayed unmatched.

This clonotype appeared a few times. This chain's CDR3 is CASSYQGRTYEQYV. CDR3 in DNA: TGTGCCAGCAGTTACCAGGGGCGCACCTACGAGCAGTACGTC. The chain combines TRBV6-2 or TRBV6-3 with TRBJ2-7, with D possibly matching TRBD1 (6 bases). CDR1 and CDR2 (germline): MNHEY, SVGEGT. The V and J ends lost 2 bases and 2 bases respectively, with 10 bases between them. The CDR3 totals 14 residues.

This clonotype was seen more than once but under ten times. V and J are TRBV7-2 and TRBJ2-1; D is uncertain. Germline assignment: CDR1 SGHTA and CDR2 FQGNSA. Trimming stripped 0 bases from V and 6 bases from J, with 9 bases between. The CDR3 covers 14 residues. Here the CDR3 DNA reads TGTGCCAGCAGCTTAGCCCCACTCCCCAATGAGCAGTTCTTC. It specifies CASSLAPLPNEQFF.

The DNA of the CDR3 is TGTGCCACCGCCCTACAGGGGGAAAAGACCCAGTACTTC. It yields the protein CATALQGEKTQYF. This chain joins TRBV3-1 and TRBJ2-5; 8 nucleotides align to TRBD1. The junction had 10 bases not matched to a gene; V was cut back by 10 bases and J by 6 bases. Germline V gene data show CDR1 as LGHDT and CDR2 as YNNKEL (reference sequence). The CDR3 has 13 amino acids.

The CDR3 sequence: CASSPPGRGHTGELFF. CDR3 DNA sequence: TGTGCCAGCAGTCCCCCGGGCAGAGGCCACACCGGGGAGCTGTTTTTT. V is TRBV6-6 and J is TRBJ2-2; no clear D. Germline loops: CDR1 MNHNY, CDR2 SVGAGI (reference sequence). Trimming took 5 bases from V and 3 from J, leaving 16 bases between them. CDR3 size: 16 residues.

This clonotype occurred many times. V usage is TRBV16 and J usage is TRBJ1-1; no firm D call. V dropped 2 bases and J dropped 0 bases, with 4 bases sitting between them. The CDR3 consists of 13 residues. Germline CDR1 KGHSY, CDR2 FQNENV. CDR3 nucleotide sequence: TGTGCCAGCAGCCAAACCTTGAACACTGAAGCTTTCTTT. It encodes CASSQTLNTEAFF.

This clonotype was found a few times. The genes are TRBV6-5 and TRBJ2-7; D not certain. Germline V gives CDR1 MNHEY, CDR2 SVGAGI. This CDR3 region has 13 residues. V gave up 4 bases and J gave up 2 bases, with 9 bases separating them. CDR3 sequence (DNA): TGTGCCAGCAGTTTTGGGTGGCCCTACGAGCAGTACTTC. It yields the protein CASSFGWPYEQYF.

This clonotype was observed many times. The CDR3 region is CASTAVDRGYTF. The CDR3 coding sequence is TGTGCCAGCACCGCGGTCGATAGGGGCTACACCTTC. V usage is TRBV28 and J usage is TRBJ1-2; D is uncertain. Germline lookup yields CDR1 MDHEN and CDR2 SYDVKM. The CDR3 spans 12 residues. V gave up 7 bases and J gave up 8 bases, with 14 bases separating them.

Concerning this clonotype itself: A read error may produce the germline difference seen at one junction end. The rearrangement joins TRBV12-3 or TRBV12-4 to TRBJ1-1; unclear D gene. The CDR3 is 15 residues long. CDR3 loop: CASVGNNVGNAEAFF. The CDR3 DNA sequence: TGTGCCAGCGTCGGAAACAACGTGGGGAACGCTGAAGCTTTCTTT.

There are a few counts of this clonotype. V and J are TRBV6-5 and TRBJ2-7; D is ambiguous. Germline loops: CDR1 MNHEY, CDR2 SVGAGI. Trimming shortened V by 1 base and J by 7 bases, and 5 bases separated the two germline ends. The CDR3 is made up of 11 amino acids. CDR3 in DNA: TGTGCCAGCAGTTACTTCGAGGAGCAGTACTTC. Translating it yields CASSYFEEQYF.

This clonotype was seen ten or more times. The J gene is TRBJ2-1, the V gene TRBV7-2; the match to TRBD2 covers 10 bases. Germline trimming cut 7 bases from V and 0 bases from J; bases unmatched to any gene: 6. The germline V gene encodes CDR1 SGHTA and CDR2 FQGNSA. The CDR3 is made up of 16 amino acids. CDR3 nucleotide sequence: TGTGCCAGCATGCTAGCGGGGGCGAACTCCTACAATGAGCAGTTCTTC. Translated: CASMLAGANSYNEQFF. Together with reference TRBV7-2 and TRBJ2-1, the CDR3 gives the full variable domain: GAGVSQSPSNKVTEKGKDVELRCDPISGHTALYWYRQSLGQGLEFLIYFQGNSAPDKSGLPSDRFSAERTGGSVSTLTIQRTQQEDSAVYLCASMLAGANSYNEQFFGPGTRLTVL.

The chain carries TRBV5-1 and TRBJ1-1; no reliable D call. Trimming cost V 7 bases and J 4 bases, with 29 bases left between them. The CDR3 loop spans 18 amino acids. Per the germline V gene, CDR1 is SGHRS and CDR2 is YFSETQ. The CDR3 nucleotides read TGCGCCAGCCGGACGAGGGAGGTCGTAATGGGTCGGGGCACTGAAGCTTTCTTT. It codes for CASRTREVVMGRGTEAFF.

This chain connects TRBV7-9 to TRBJ1-5, with a possible D match to TRBD1 (6 bases). Germline assignment: CDR1 SEHNR and CDR2 FQNEAQ (reference sequence). This CDR3 region has 14 residues. V was shortened by 4 bases and J by 7 bases, with 14 bases between the two germline ends. The CDR3 sequence is CASSSGGHWQPQHF. CDR3 nucleotides: TGTGCCAGCAGCTCGGGGGGGCATTGGCAGCCCCAGCATTTT.

This chain uses TRBV5-4 with TRBJ1-2; tentative D call: TRBD1 (6 bases). CDR1 is SGHNT and CDR2 is YYREEE in the germline V gene (reference sequence). Trimming stripped 0 bases from V and 4 bases from J, with 13 bases between. CDR3 length: 15 amino acids. CDR3 in DNA: TGTGCCAGCAGCTTGGAGACAGGAAAACTCTATGGCTACACCTTC. Its protein product is CASSLETGKLYGYTF. Filled out from reference TRBV5-4 and TRBJ1-2, the complete variable domain reads ETGVTQSPTHLIKTRGQQVTLRCSSQSGHNTVSWYQQALGQGPQFIFQYYREEENGRGNFPPRFSGLQFPNYSSELNVNALELDDSALYLCASSLETGKLYGYTFGSGTRLTVV.

This clonotype was observed many times. The chain couples TRBV21-1 to TRBJ1-2. TRBV21-1 is recorded as a pseudogene. The CDR3 totals 15 residues. In nucleotides, the CDR3 is TGTGCCAGCAGCAAACGGGGGGGCGCAAACTATGGCTACACCTTC. Its protein product is CASSKRGGANYGYTF.

The table lists this clonotype with a few counts. The genes are TRBV12-3 or TRBV12-4 and TRBJ1-2, with a possible D match to TRBD1 (6 bases). CDR3 length: 14 residues. V lost 6 bases and J 7 bases, leaving 18 bases between the germline ends. CDR3 protein: CASSIRQVRRGYTF. The CDR3 DNA reads TGTGCCAGCAGCATCAGACAGGTTCGGCGTGGCTACACCTTC.

Only a few counts were recorded for this clonotype. The CDR3: CASSSRAGNYGYTF. In DNA form, the CDR3 reads TGTGCCAGCAGCTCGAGGGCGGGAAACTATGGCTACACCTTC. The chain employs TRBV9 and TRBJ1-2, with D unclear. Per the germline V gene, CDR1 is SGDLS and CDR2 is YYNGEE. Deletions cut 4 bases from V and 2 bases from J, with 12 bases between. The CDR3 consists of 14 residues.

This clonotype has ten or more counts. The chain is built from TRBV28 and TRBJ1-1; D is perhaps TRBD1 (5 bases). Germline assignment: CDR1 MDHEN and CDR2 SYDVKM. CDR3 size: 17 residues. Trimming pared 1 base from V and 4 bases from J, leaving 19 bases between. CDR3 sequence reads: CASSLSGLVGRGTEAFF. CDR3 bases: TGTGCCAGCAGTTTATCGGGGTTGGTGGGAAGGGGCACTGAAGCTTTCTTT.